The 7 T cell receptor beta chains below were found in one sample sequenced in a study of T cell changes during pregnancy in multiple sclerosis. Clones were sequenced by immunoSEQ multiplex PCR, and TCRdb holds only the in-frame ones, with some missing. The sample contains about 44,000 clones, 94% of which appear only once. The starting material was CD4+ T cells from peripheral blood mononuclear cells, obtained in the first trimester of pregnancy. The receptors originated from a female donor with multiple sclerosis, enrolled in a pregnancy study.

This clone showed up just once. The chain carries TRBV9 and TRBJ2-1; D is perhaps TRBD2 (5 bases). The CDR3 totals 22 residues. V was cut by 0 bases and J by 0 bases, with 28 bases left in between. The V gene's germline CDR1 is SGDLS and CDR2 YYNGEE. CDR3 loop: CASSVGRRAKGNSGSSYNEQFF. The CDR3 nucleotides read TGTGCCAGCAGCGTAGGAAGAAGGGCAAAAGGAAACTCGGGGAGCTCCTACAATGAGCAGTTCTTC.

The rearrangement links TRBV5-1 to TRBJ2-7; a weak D match, TRBD2 (5 bases). Germline V gives CDR1 SGHRS, CDR2 YFSETQ. The V end was cut by 2 bases, the J end by 2 bases, with 14 bases between. The CDR3 covers 15 residues. In DNA form, the CDR3 reads TGCGCCAGCAGCTTAACCGGACTGACACCCTACGAGCAGTACTTC. Its protein product is CASSLTGLTPYEQYF.

The genes are TRBV18 and TRBJ1-2; 10 bases agree with TRBD1. This CDR3 has 17 amino acids. V gave up 2 bases and J gave up 2 bases; unmatched junction bases: 8. CDR1 and CDR2 (germline): KGHSH, LQKENI. CDR3 coding DNA: TGTGCCAGCTCACCAGGGACAGGGGTCTCTTTCAACTATGGCTACACCTTC. As protein: CASSPGTGVSFNYGYTF.

This chain joins TRBV5-6 and TRBJ2-7; 9 bases fit TRBD2. Trimming removed 2 bases from V and 1 base from J; junction bases left unmatched: 7. The CDR3 runs 16 residues. The germline V gene encodes CDR1 SGHDT and CDR2 YYEEEE. CDR3 region: CASSFYTSGRSYEQYF. The CDR3 nucleotides read TGTGCCAGCAGCTTCTACACTAGCGGGCGGTCCTACGAGCAGTACTTC.

The chain uses TRBV5-6 and TRBJ1-6, with 9 bases aligning to TRBD1. V dropped 1 base and J dropped 0; count of bases not matched to a gene: 5. The CDR3 is made up of 18 amino acids. The germline V gene has CDR1 SGHDT and CDR2 YYEEEE. The CDR3 DNA reads TGTGCCAGCAGCTTGCGCTGGGGACAGGGCTCCTATAATTCACCCCTCCACTTT. Translating gives CASSLRWGQGSYNSPLHF.

The genes are TRBV7-9 and TRBJ2-4; possibly TRBD1 for D (6 bases). CDR1 and CDR2 (germline): SEHNR, FQNEAQ (reference sequence). Trimming took off 1 base at V and 5 bases at J, with 9 bases between the two ends. The CDR3 totals 14 residues. DNA for the CDR3: TGTGCCAGCAGCTTAGAGGGGACACAAAACATTCAGTACTTC. Its translation: CASSLEGTQNIQYF.

J is TRBJ2-1 and V is TRBV6-5, with 7 bases identical to TRBD1. CDR3 length equals 14 residues. Germline V lookup: CDR1 MNHEY, CDR2 SVGAGI. V was clipped by 5 bases and J by 7 bases; unmatched bases: 8. CDR3 in DNA: TGTGCCAGCAGTCAACCGGGACAGTCAAATGAGCAGTTCTTC. Protein product: CASSQPGQSNEQFF.